The 23 T cell receptor beta chains reported below all come from one sample, sequenced in a study of blood T cell repertoires in COVID-19. The assay was immunoSEQ multiplex PCR, and TCRdb's table has in-frame clones only and misses some. The data contain 300,000 to 350,000 clones, approximately 90% of them singletons. Material: peripheral blood. These receptors came from a woman aged 25 to 39 with COVID-19, enrolled during active disease.

J is TRBJ2-5 and V is TRBV2; D may be TRBD2 (5 bases). V was shortened by 5 bases and J by 5 bases, with 12 bases between the two germline ends. This CDR3 contains 13 residues. Germline V CDR1 and CDR2: SNHLY, FYNNEI. The CDR3 region has the DNA TGTGCCAGCAGTTTTAGCGCTGCGGAGACCCAGTACTTC. This codes for CASSFSAAETQYF.

The chain has TRBV12-5 and TRBJ1-1; 7 bases line up with TRBD1. J lost 0 bases, V lost 4 bases, and 11 bases had no gene match. From germline, CDR1 is LGHNT and CDR2 FRNRAP. The CDR3 is 17 residues long. CDR3 nucleotide sequence: TGTGCTAGTGGTTCAAGTTTGGCACAGGGGATGAACACTGAAGCTTTCTTT. Protein sequence: CASGSSLAQGMNTEAFF.

The rearrangement uses TRBV2 and TRBJ2-1; 7 nucleotides line up with TRBD1. The CDR3 contains 15 residues. J gave up 0 bases and V 5 bases, and 4 bases lay outside the gene matches. Per germline, CDR1 SNHLY and CDR2 FYNNEI. Here the CDR3 reads CASSTTGDSYNEQFF. CDR3 DNA: TGTGCCAGCAGTACCACAGGGGACTCCTACAATGAGCAGTTCTTC.

This clone was counted once. This rearrangement joins TRBV12-5 to TRBJ1-4; tentatively, D is TRBD1 (5 bases). Per germline, CDR1 LGHNT and CDR2 FRNRAP. The CDR3 extends over 14 amino acids. The V and J ends lost 6 bases and 8 bases respectively, with 16 bases between them. The CDR3 protein is CASGAPGSTEKLFF. The DNA of the CDR3 is TGTGCTAGTGGGGCCCCAGGGTCCACAGAAAAACTGTTTTTT.

V and J are TRBV7-9 and TRBJ2-5; maybe TRBD1 (5 bases). V dropped 1 base and J dropped 3 bases, with 15 bases sitting between them. The CDR3 is 16 residues long. Germline assignment: CDR1 SEHNR and CDR2 FQNEAQ (reference sequence). CDR3 in amino acids: CASSLVRADRKETQYF. DNA of the CDR3: TGTGCCAGCAGCTTAGTCAGGGCGGACCGCAAAGAGACCCAGTACTTC.

The gene calls are TRBV7-2 and TRBJ2-3; 8 bases line up with TRBD2. CDR1 is SGHTA, CDR2 FQGNSA, per germline. The CDR3 is made up of 17 amino acids. After removal of 1 base from V and 6 bases from J, the junction contained 12 bases not matched to a gene. The CDR3 DNA reads as TGTGCCAGCAGCTTAGGTCCCGGAGCGGGGGCCTCGGATACGCAGTATTTT. It is translated as CASSLGPGAGASDTQYF. Full variable domain (rest looked up from reference TRBV7-2 and TRBJ2-3): GAGVSQSPSNKVTEKGKDVELRCDPISGHTALYWYRQSLGQGLEFLIYFQGNSAPDKSGLPSDRFSAERTGGSVSTLTIQRTQQEDSAVYLCASSLGPGAGASDTQYFGPGTRLTVL.

This chain links TRBV11-2 with TRBJ2-2; TRBD1 matches 7 bases. Losses at the gene ends were 1 base for V and 6 bases for J; bases not matched to a gene: 5. The CDR3 has 15 amino acids. Germline V gene sequence: CDR1 SGHAT, CDR2 FQNNGV. The CDR3 here is CASSLVDRDAGELFF. As DNA, the CDR3 is TGTGCCAGCAGCTTAGTTGACAGGGACGCCGGGGAGCTGTTTTTT. Combining the CDR3 with reference TRBV11-2 and TRBJ2-2 gives the whole variable domain EAGVAQSPRYKIIEKRQSVAFWCNPISGHATLYWYQQILGQGPKLLIQFQNNGVVDDSQLPKDRFSAERLKGVDSTLKIQPAKLEDSAVYLCASSLVDRDAGELFFGEGSRLTVL.

The chain couples TRBV28 to TRBJ1-6; 12 bases map to TRBD1. The CDR3 contains 15 residues. Per the germline V gene, CDR1 is MDHEN and CDR2 is SYDVKM. Trimming took 7 bases from V and 7 from J; bases not matched to a gene: 5. The CDR3 reads CASTGDRGRNSPLHF. As DNA, the CDR3 is TGTGCCAGCACCGGGGACAGGGGGCGGAATTCACCCCTCCACTTT. Complete variable domain (other parts from reference TRBV28 and TRBJ1-6): DVKVTQSSRYLVKRTGEKVFLECVQDMDHENMFWYRQDPGLGLRLIYFSYDVKMKEKGDIPEGYSVSREKKERFSLILESASTNQTSMYLCASTGDRGRNSPLHFGNGTRLTVT.

This chain connects TRBV5-1 to TRBJ1-2; unclear D gene. Per the germline V gene, CDR1 is SGHRS and CDR2 is YFSETQ. This CDR3 comprises 15 residues. V shed 3 bases and J shed 4 bases, with 16 bases lying between them. The chain's CDR3 is CASSSLRGAGYGYTF. The CDR3 DNA reads as TGCGCCAGCAGCTCACTTCGGGGTGCCGGCTATGGCTACACCTTC.

This clone was seen only once. The chain carries TRBV7-6 and TRBJ2-1, with 7 bases lining up with TRBD2. There are 15 residues in the CDR3. The V gene's germline CDR1 is SGHVS and CDR2 FNYEAQ. J lost 8 bases, V lost 4 bases, and 11 bases had no gene match. CDR3 residues: CASSSSTSLADEQFF. In DNA form, the CDR3 reads TGTGCCAGCAGCTCATCGACTAGCCTAGCCGATGAGCAGTTCTTC.

The J gene is TRBJ2-3, the V gene TRBV11-2; TRBD2 matches 10 bases. The CDR3 extends over 16 amino acids. V shed 6 bases and J 8 bases; nucleotides not matched to a gene: 14. The germline CDR1 and CDR2 sequences are SGHAT and FQNNGV. CDR3 in DNA: TGTGCCAGCAGGAAAAGCAGCGGGGGGGGTATAAGTACGCAGTATTTT. As protein: CASRKSSGGGISTQYF.

The chain is built from TRBV5-1 and TRBJ2-5, with D hard to call. The CDR3 runs to 13 residues. CDR1 is SGHRS, CDR2 YFSETQ, per germline. V was pared by 0 bases and J by 4 bases, with 7 bases between. The CDR3 DNA follows: TGCGCCAGCAGCTTGGCCCCTCGAGAGACCCAGTACTTC. Translated: CASSLAPRETQYF.

To note about this clone: Other nucleotide sequences in the sample specify the same CDR3. The J gene is TRBJ2-3, the V gene TRBV5-1, with TRBD2 matching over 8 bases. The CDR3 covers 15 residues. The V segment lost 0 bases and the J segment 3 bases; nucleotides outside the gene matches: 3. CDR1 and CDR2 from the germline V gene are SGHRS and YFSETQ. CDR3 amino acids: CASSLAGGLTDTQYF. As DNA, the CDR3 is TGCGCCAGCAGCTTGGCGGGGGGGTTAACAGATACGCAGTATTTT.

The chain uses TRBV5-6 and TRBJ1-1; tentative D call: TRBD1 (5 bases). The ends were cut back, 3 bases at V and 1 base at J, with 10 bases in the middle. From germline, CDR1 is SGHDT and CDR2 YYEEEE. This CDR3 has 14 residues. DNA of the CDR3: TGTGCCAGCAGCTCGATTGACAGGAACACTGAAGCTTTCTTT. Its translation: CASSSIDRNTEAFF.

The rearrangement uses TRBV9 and TRBJ1-2; TRBD1 might be the D (6 bases). Germline values: CDR1 SGDLS, CDR2 YYNGEE. This CDR3 region has 12 residues. V dropped 4 bases and J dropped 8 bases, with 12 bases sitting between them. CDR3 protein: CASSSRGYGYTF. CDR3 DNA sequence: TGTGCCAGCAGCTCCAGGGGATACGGCTACACCTTC.

The chain recombines TRBV18 with TRBJ2-1, with 9 nucleotides matching TRBD1. The CDR3 consists of 15 residues. V shed 2 bases and J 6 bases; nucleotides not matched to a gene: 5. The germline V gene encodes CDR1 KGHSH and CDR2 LQKENI. CDR3 sequence: CASSPGGQGGNEQFF. CDR3 coding DNA: TGTGCCAGCTCACCAGGGGGACAGGGTGGCAATGAGCAGTTCTTC.

The V gene is TRBV7-6, the J gene TRBJ1-1, with 7 bases aligning to TRBD1. Trimming at V came to 3 bases and at J to 3 bases, leaving 7 bases not matched to a gene. The length of the CDR3 is 15 residues. CDR1 and CDR2 (germline): SGHVS, FNYEAQ. The CDR3 is CASSFGGQGDTEAFF. CDR3 nucleotide sequence: TGTGCCAGCAGCTTTGGGGGGCAGGGGGACACTGAAGCTTTCTTT.

The V call is TRBV19, the J call TRBJ1-3; 11 nucleotides agree with TRBD1. The CDR3 is made up of 16 amino acids. Germline loops: CDR1 LNHDA, CDR2 SQIVND (reference sequence). The ends lost 1 base at V and 4 bases at J; junction bases unmatched: 3. Written as DNA, the CDR3 is TGTGCCAGTAGTATAGGGACAGGGGGCCGAGGAAACACCATATATTTT. It is translated as CASSIGTGGRGNTIYF.

This chain uses TRBV5-1 with TRBJ2-5, with D tentatively TRBD1 (5 bases). Trimming took off 3 bases at V and 4 bases at J, with 16 bases between the two ends. The CDR3 runs to 15 residues. CDR1 is SGHRS and CDR2 is YFSETQ in the germline V gene. The CDR3 here is CASSSLPRQGETQYF. Written as DNA, the CDR3 is TGCGCCAGCAGCTCGCTCCCTAGGCAGGGAGAGACCCAGTACTTC.

CDR3 amino acids: CATSRDRQGEGYTF. CDR3 DNA: TGTGCCACCAGCAGAGATCGGCAGGGCGAAGGCTACACCTTC. The chain is built from TRBV15 and TRBJ1-2; possible D gene TRBD1, 5 bases. The CDR3 spans 14 residues. V lost 0 bases and J lost 8, with 13 bases in between. Germline V lookup: CDR1 LNHNV, CDR2 YYDKDF (reference sequence).

CDR3 region: CASGLGDSLHGEQFF. CDR3 DNA: TGTGCTAGTGGTTTGGGGGACAGTCTCCATGGGGAGCAGTTCTTC. J is TRBJ2-1 and V is TRBV12-5, with TRBD1 identical over 7 bases. This CDR3 spans 15 amino acids. V was pared by 1 base and J by 10 bases, with 10 bases of the junction left unmatched. Germline V CDR1 and CDR2: LGHNT, FRNRAP.

The CDR3 DNA reads TGTGCCAGCAGTTACCGTCCCGGGACAGGGGGCGAGGGCTACACCTTC. Protein: CASSYRPGTGGEGYTF. The chain uses TRBV6-6 and TRBJ1-2; 12 nucleotides agree with TRBD1. CDR3 length: 16 residues. The V and J ends lost 2 bases and 8 bases, in that order; junction bases with no gene match: 9. Germline V CDR1 and CDR2: MNHNY, SVGAGI (reference sequence).

The chain uses TRBV7-2 and TRBJ1-6; a weak D match, TRBD1 (6 bases). The CDR3 spans 16 residues. The V gene lost 4 bases and the J gene lost 9 bases, with 19 bases spanning the gap. Germline V gives CDR1 SGHTA, CDR2 FQGNSA. The CDR3 sequence is CASSSHREQGPSPLHF. The CDR3 nucleotides read TGTGCCAGCAGCTCTCACAGGGAGCAAGGTCCTTCACCCCTCCACTTT.